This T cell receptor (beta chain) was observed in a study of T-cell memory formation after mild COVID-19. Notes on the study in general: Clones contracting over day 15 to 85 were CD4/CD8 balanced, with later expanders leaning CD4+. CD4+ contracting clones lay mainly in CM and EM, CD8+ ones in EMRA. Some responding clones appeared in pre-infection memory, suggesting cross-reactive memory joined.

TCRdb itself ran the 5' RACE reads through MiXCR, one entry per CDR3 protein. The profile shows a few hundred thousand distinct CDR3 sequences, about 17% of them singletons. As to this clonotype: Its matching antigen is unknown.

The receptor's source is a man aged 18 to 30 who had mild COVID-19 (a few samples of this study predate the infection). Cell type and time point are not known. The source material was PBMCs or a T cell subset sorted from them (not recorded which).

CDR3 nucleotides: TGTGCCAGCAGCAAAATAGTCCACCGGCACCAGCCCCAGCATTTT. Protein: CASSKIVHRHQPQHF. The chain employs TRBV21-1 and TRBJ1-5. TRBV21-1 constitutes a pseudogene. This CDR3 has 15 amino acids.